The 15 T cell receptor beta chains presented below share a single source sample, sequenced in a study of shared clonotypes between healthy human individuals. TCRdb's table, derived via immunoSEQ multiplex PCR, lists solely in-frame clones and lacks some. The sample contains over 150,000 clones, approximately 62% of which appear only once. Sequenced sample: memory CD4+ T cells sorted from blood. Documented subset: CD45RA-negative fraction. The source is a man aged 25-45 years in good health.

The chain has TRBV20-1 and TRBJ2-1; D call uncertain. V lost 6 bases and J lost 5, with 8 bases in between. The germline CDR1 and CDR2 sequences are DFQATT and SNEGSKA (reference sequence). The length of the CDR3 is 11 residues. CDR3 sequence (DNA): TGCAGTGCCCTGGACCACAATGAGCAGTTCTTC. This encodes CSALDHNEQFF.

The J gene is TRBJ2-1, the V gene TRBV4-1; 13 nucleotides match TRBD2. The CDR3 covers 17 residues. Germline CDR1 and CDR2: MGHRA and YSYEKL. With V trimmed by 2 bases and J by 6 bases, 7 bases remained unmatched. The CDR3 loop reads CASSQIQLAGGANEQFF. The CDR3 DNA reads TGCGCCAGCAGCCAAATCCAACTAGCGGGAGGGGCCAATGAGCAGTTCTTC.

V usage is TRBV28 and J usage is TRBJ1-5; no reliable D call. The germline CDR1 and CDR2 sequences are MDHEN and SYDVKM. CDR3 length: 14 residues. Trimming left V 4 bases short and J 6 bases short, with 13 bases between. CDR3 residues: CASSSGGFGQPQHF. CDR3 DNA: TGTGCCAGCAGTTCTGGAGGGTTTGGTCAGCCCCAGCATTTT.

A few counts support this clone. The chain has TRBV18 and TRBJ2-2; the D is unclear. CDR3 length equals 14 residues. V lost 8 bases and J lost 4, with 14 bases in between. Looked up from germline, CDR1 is KGHSH and CDR2 is LQKENI. CDR3 in DNA: TGTGCCAGCCTTAAGGACCTTGGCACCGGGGAGCTGTTTTTT. Translated: CASLKDLGTGELFF. Looking up the rest from reference TRBV18 and TRBJ2-2 gives the full variable domain: NAGVMQNPRHLVRRRGQEARLRCSPMKGHSHVYWYRQLPEEGLKFMVYLQKENIIDESGMPKERFSAEFPKEGPSILRIQQVVRGDSAAYFCASLKDLGTGELFFGEGSRLTVL.

This chain links TRBV4-3 with TRBJ1-1; no clear D gene. In germline, CDR1 is LGHNA, CDR2 YSLEER. The V end was cut by 4 bases, the J end by 0 bases, with 9 bases between. This CDR3 spans 14 amino acids. The CDR3 sequence is CASSRDGMNTEAFF. For the CDR3, the DNA is TGCGCCAGCAGCCGTGACGGAATGAACACTGAAGCTTTCTTT.

This clone was observed a few times. CDR3 bases: TGTGCCAGCAGCGCTTATCTAAGGGAGACCCAGTACTTC. It translates to CASSAYLRETQYF. The chain carries TRBV7-7 and TRBJ2-5; D not resolved. V lost 5 bases and J 5 bases, leaving 12 bases between the germline ends. CDR1 is SSHAT, CDR2 FNYEAQ, per germline (reference sequence). This CDR3 is built from 13 residues.

The chain employs TRBV11-2 and TRBJ2-5; TRBD2 matches 10 bases. This CDR3 has 14 residues. Germline trimming cut 4 bases from V and 4 bases from J; bases unmatched to any gene: 3. CDR1 is SGHAT and CDR2 is FQNNGV in the germline V gene. The CDR3 bases are TGTGCCAGCAGCTCCCGACTAGCGGGAGAGACCCAGTACTTC. It codes for CASSSRLAGETQYF.

J is TRBJ2-3 and V is TRBV6-5; the D gene could be TRBD1 or TRBD2 (5 bases each). Trimming left V 2 bases short and J 5 bases short, with 14 bases between. This CDR3 comprises 15 residues. CDR1 is MNHEY and CDR2 is SVGAGI in the germline V gene. The CDR3 loop is CASSYGGGVIDTQYF. CDR3 DNA: TGTGCCAGCAGTTACGGTGGGGGAGTAATAGATACGCAGTATTTT.

This clone was seen more than once but under ten times. The J gene is TRBJ2-7, the V gene TRBV7-6; tentatively, D is TRBD1 or TRBD2 (5 bases each). The V gene lost 4 bases and the J gene lost 4 bases, with 11 bases spanning the gap. The CDR3 is 13 amino acids. The germline V gene has CDR1 SGHVS and CDR2 FNYEAQ. The DNA of the CDR3 is TGTGCCAGCAGCTCGAGGGACCTTTACGAGCAGTACTTC. Protein sequence: CASSSRDLYEQYF.

This clone was counted ten times or more. This rearrangement joins TRBV7-2 to TRBJ2-1, with D tentatively TRBD2 (5 bases). V was cut by 2 bases and J by 9 bases, with 14 bases left in between. The CDR3 runs 14 residues. The V gene's germline CDR1 is SGHTA and CDR2 FQGNSA. The CDR3 sequence: CASSLNRHGGEQFF. For the CDR3, the DNA is TGTGCCAGCAGCTTAAATAGGCATGGAGGTGAGCAGTTCTTC.

This clone was counted once. The rearrangement links TRBV28 to TRBJ2-2; 8 nucleotides agree with TRBD2. CDR3 length: 18 amino acids. Germline V gene sequence: CDR1 MDHEN, CDR2 SYDVKM. With 7 bases clipped from V and 1 base from J, the junction kept 14 bases outside the gene matches. CDR3 residues: CASTGRIAGTVNTGELFF. For the CDR3, the DNA is TGTGCCAGCACAGGGAGAATAGCGGGAACCGTGAACACCGGGGAGCTGTTTTTT.

The V and J genes are TRBV5-4 and TRBJ2-4, with a possible D match to TRBD2 (6 bases). This CDR3 region has 15 residues. Germline V CDR1 and CDR2: SGHNT, YYREEE (reference sequence). The germline V and J ends were trimmed by 3 bases and 4 bases, with 14 bases remaining between them. The CDR3 spells CASSYGGGGKNIQYF. CDR3 DNA sequence: TGTGCCAGCAGCTACGGGGGTGGTGGGAAAAACATTCAGTACTTC.

This chain uses TRBV11-2 with TRBJ2-2, with no clear D. Trimming cost V 4 bases and J 6 bases, with 9 bases left between them. Germline values: CDR1 SGHAT, CDR2 FQNNGV. The CDR3 covers 13 residues. The CDR3 protein is CASSSSRAGELFF. As DNA, the CDR3 is TGTGCCAGCAGCTCTTCCCGAGCCGGGGAGCTGTTTTTT.

The rearrangement joins TRBV4-3 to TRBJ2-7; either TRBD1 or TRBD2 may fit D (6 bases each). The length of the CDR3 is 17 residues. In germline, CDR1 is LGHNA, CDR2 YSLEER. Trimming left V 1 base short and J 0 bases short, with 16 bases between. The CDR3 region is CASSQAPQGRSSYEQYF. The CDR3 nucleotides read TGCGCCAGCAGCCAAGCCCCCCAGGGGAGGAGCTCCTACGAGCAGTACTTC.

The CDR3 sequence: CASSSPSGALAYEQYF. Written as DNA, the CDR3 is TGTGCCAGCAGTTCCCCTAGCGGGGCTTTAGCCTACGAGCAGTACTTC. The rearrangement uses TRBV27 and TRBJ2-7, with 9 bases aligning to TRBD2. Germline trimming cut 4 bases from V and 2 bases from J; bases unmatched to any gene: 9. The CDR3 has 16 amino acids. Germline lookup yields CDR1 MNHEY and CDR2 SMNVEV (reference sequence).